These T cell receptor beta chains were read from a single sample in a study of identical twins. One entry per CDR3 protein results from TCRdb running MiXCR on the 5' RACE reads. The repertoire holds 1,800,000 or so distinct CDR3 sequences, with roughly 35% as singletons. Sequencing was done on a sample of cord blood. The source is a newborn girl in good health. The CDR3 runs from the conserved cysteine through the conserved F or W. D genes are given only for firm matches. Where a row states a size, it is once, few, many or the class of an expanded clone; other rows omit it.

V gene	J gene	clone size	D gene	CDR3 protein	CDR3 DNA
TRBV29-1	TRBJ1-2	many	.	CSVVTGIRDYGYTF	TGCAGCGTTGTTACAGGGATCCGCGACTATGGCTACACCTTC
TRBV11-2	TRBJ2-7	.	TRBD2	CASSPSRLGLALSGYEQYF	TGTGCCAGCAGCCCAAGCCGCCTGGGACTAGCCCTTTCGGGCTACGAGCAGTACTTC
TRBV28	TRBJ1-2	.	.	CASRGPQVYGYTF	TGTGCCAGCAGGGGTCCGCAGGTCTATGGCTACACCTTC
TRBV5-1	TRBJ2-3	.	TRBD1	CASRLGTESTDTQYF	TGCGCCAGCAGACTCGGGACAGAAAGCACAGATACGCAGTATTTT
TRBV7-2	TRBJ2-3	few	TRBD2	CASSQSSLGLAGGPYTQYF	TGTGCCAGCAGCCAATCTTCCCTCGGACTAGCGGGAGGGCCTTATACGCAGTATTTT
TRBV10-3	TRBJ2-7	few	TRBD1	CAITPGQATYEQYF	TGTGCCATCACGCCGGGACAGGCAACCTACGAGCAGTACTTC
TRBV29-1	TRBJ1-1	.	.	CSAYRTLMNTEAFF	TGCAGCGCCTACCGGACCCTTATGAACACTGAAGCTTTCTTT
TRBV18	TRBJ2-1	.	TRBD2	CASSPRLAVLYNEQFF	TGTGCCAGCTCACCACGCCTAGCGGTTCTCTACAATGAGCAGTTCTTC
TRBV7-8	TRBJ2-7	.	.	CASSLRDWVYEQYF	TGTGCCAGCAGCTTGAGAGATTGGGTCTACGAGCAGTACTTC
TRBV10-3	TRBJ2-3	few	.	CAIRQQGVGTDTQYF	TGTGCCATCAGACAACAGGGAGTAGGCACAGATACGCAGTATTTT
TRBV6-6	TRBJ2-3	few	TRBD2	CASSYGTSGATDTQYF	TGTGCCAGCAGTTACGGGACTAGCGGTGCCACAGATACGCAGTATTTT
TRBV18	TRBJ2-7	.	.	CASSQSVPSSYNEQYF	TGTGCCAGCTCACAGAGTGTCCCGAGCTCCTACAATGAGCAGTACTTC
TRBV24-1	TRBJ1-2	.	TRBD1	CATSDSTGDGYTF	TGTGCCACCAGTGATTCAACAGGGGATGGCTACACCTTC
TRBV29-1	TRBJ2-2	.	TRBD2	CSVFSGGAGELFF	TGCAGCGTTTTTAGCGGGGGGGCCGGGGAGCTGTTTTTT
TRBV27	TRBJ1-1	.	.	CASSLKPDTEAFF	TGTGCCAGCAGTTTGAAACCCGACACTGAAGCTTTCTTT
TRBV12-3/TRBV12-4	TRBJ2-3	few	.	CASSSQPQGTDTQYF	TGTGCCAGCAGCTCGCAACCACAGGGCACAGATACGCAGTATTTT
TRBV14	TRBJ2-1	few	TRBD2	CASSQGTSYLNEQFF	TGTGCCAGCAGCCAAGGGACTAGTTATTTAAATGAGCAGTTCTTC
TRBV29-1	TRBJ2-1	many	TRBD2	CSVKAAGLGYNEQFF	TGCAGCGTTAAAGCAGCGGGACTAGGCTACAATGAGCAGTTCTTC
TRBV7-9	TRBJ2-3	.	TRBD2	CASSRTSGVPDTQYF	TGTGCCAGCAGCCGAACTAGCGGGGTCCCAGATACGCAGTATTTT
TRBV3-1	TRBJ2-3	.	TRBD2	CASSQPTTSGGRSTDTQYF	TGTGCCAGCAGCCAACCCACGACTAGCGGGGGGCGGAGCACAGATACGCAGTATTTT
TRBV3-1	TRBJ1-5	.	.	CASSQAGFSNQPQHF	TGTGCCAGCAGCCAAGCCGGGTTTAGCAATCAGCCCCAGCATTTT
TRBV7-9	TRBJ1-2	few	TRBD1	CASSLVPGTGEYGYTF	TGTGCCAGCAGCTTAGTACCCGGGACAGGCGAATATGGCTACACCTTC
TRBV6-1	TRBJ2-4	once	TRBD1	CASGAGTEVWGQYF	TGTGCCAGCGGGGCCGGGACAGAAGTTTGGGGGCAGTACTTC
TRBV15	TRBJ1-1	few	.	CATSGDSLAFF	TGTGCCACCAGCGGGGACTCTCTGGCTTTCTTT
TRBV7-6	TRBJ1-1	few	.	CASSAYRDNLRQMNTEAFF	TGTGCCAGCAGCGCCTACCGGGACAACCTAAGGCAGATGAACACTGAAGCTTTCTTT
TRBV28	TRBJ1-2	few	.	CASSRPPGPTYGYTF	TGTGCCAGCAGCCGACCTCCGGGACCGACCTATGGCTACACCTTC
TRBV6-5	TRBJ1-2	few	.	CASSRRQFPNYGYTF	TGTGCCAGCAGTCGACGACAGTTTCCTAACTATGGCTACACCTTC
TRBV6-5	TRBJ1-3	.	.	CASSYGGNTIYF	TGTGCCAGCAGTTACGGGGGAAACACCATATATTTT
TRBV20-1	TRBJ2-7	.	TRBD2	CSASPSLAGVSYEQYF	TGCAGTGCTAGCCCCTCACTAGCGGGGGTCTCCTACGAGCAGTACTTC
TRBV25-1	TRBJ2-3	.	TRBD1	CASSPTPGQGSTDTQYF	TGTGCCAGCAGTCCTACTCCGGGACAGGGGTCCACAGATACGCAGTATTTT
TRBV6-5	TRBJ2-6	.	.	CASSYSPLSGANVLTF	TGTGCCAGCAGTTACTCCCCGCTCTCTGGGGCCAACGTCCTGACTTTC
TRBV20-1	TRBJ2-5	few	TRBD1	CSASGDRVFQETQYF	TGCAGTGCTAGCGGGGACAGGGTCTTCCAAGAGACCCAGTACTTC
TRBV4-1	TRBJ1-5	.	.	CASSQEYKGRQPQHF	TGCGCCAGCAGCCAAGAATATAAAGGGAGGCAGCCCCAGCATTTT